The sequence of this T cell receptor beta chain was determined in a study of cytomegalovirus exposure and HLA in healthy donors. Both 60 Vbeta primers and 13 Jbeta primers went into the PCR. Data came from immunoSEQ multiplex PCR; TCRdb stores just in-frame clones and leaves some out. The data show 150,000 to 200,000 clones, roughly an eighth seen once. The sequenced sample was PBMCs. The receptor was isolated from a man aged 45-65 years in good health and CMV-seropositive.

The CDR3 reads CASSPGRGTDTQYF. CDR3 coding DNA: TGTGCCAGCAGCCCCGGGAGGGGCACAGATACGCAGTATTTT. The chain combines TRBV11-2 with TRBJ2-3; 8 bases line up with TRBD2. CDR3 length: 14 residues. V shed 5 bases and J 1 base; nucleotides not matched to a gene: 2. Germline loops: CDR1 SGHAT, CDR2 FQNNGV.